This T cell receptor (beta chain) emerged from a study of siplizumab effects on memory and regulatory T cells. The CDR3 runs to 18 residues. The assay looked at approximately 10^5 TCR templates in each sample. Libraries were prepared by immunoSEQ multiplex PCR; TCRdb keeps only in-frame clonotypes and omits some of them. Here the sample spans about 120,000 clones, approximately 94% being singletons. About this clone itself: No antigen is known for it.

Findings of the study overall: Memory cells seemed less diverse than naive T cells, which seemed major alloresponse contributors. Siplizumab produced a significant drop in alloreactive sequences attributable to unstimulated CD4+ memory cells. Naive versus memory phenotype went unassigned for roughly 80-96% of proliferating CD4+ or CD8+ clones.

V is TRBV21-1 and J is TRBJ2-6; the table's D call, TRBD1, was not checked against the DNA. TRBV21-1 is shown as a pseudogene. The sequencing sample was made of non-Treg CD4+ T cells sorted from blood. This TCR was recovered from a human donor in good health. CDR3 protein: CASNLPGQGDSGANVLTF. DNA of the CDR3: TGTGCCAGTAATTTACCGGGACAGGGTGACTCTGGGGCCAACGTCCTGACTTTC.